This T cell receptor (beta chain) derives from a study of blood T cell repertoires in COVID-19. The germline V gene has CDR1 SEHNR and CDR2 FQNEAQ (reference sequence). This CDR3 is 17 amino acids long. J was trimmed by 4 bases and V by 1 base; bases with no gene match: 10. Method: immunoSEQ multiplex PCR; TCRdb's copy keeps in-frame clones and lacks some. The repertoire holds 200,000 or so clones, with roughly 89% as singletons. The sample was PBMCs or T cells enriched from blood (not recorded which). V gene TRBV7-9 combines with J gene TRBJ1-3; 7 nucleotides align to TRBD1. The TCR was taken from a woman in her thirties or forties with acute COVID-19. CDR3 loop: CASSLVPGTVRGNTIYF. The CDR3 coding sequence is TGTGCCAGCAGCTTAGTCCCCGGGACAGTCCGAGGAAACACCATATATTTT. Looking up the rest from reference TRBV7-9 and TRBJ1-3 gives the full variable domain: DTGVSQNPRHKITKRGQNVTFRCDPISEHNRLYWYRQTLGQGPEFLTYFQNEAQLEKSRLLSDRFSAERPKGSFSTLEIQRTEQGDSAMYLCASSLVPGTVRGNTIYFGEGSWLTVV.